Below, 30 T cell receptor beta chains from the same sample are listed, as sequenced in a study of blood T cells in healthy people across ages. For the second PCR, which ran for about 7 to 12 cycles, a sample-barcoded 5' primer and a J-beta primer mix were used. TCRdb processed the 5' RACE reads anew with MiXCR; each CDR3 protein has one entry. The top ten clones hold roughly 8.2% of a sample with 1.5 million to 2 million distinct CDR3 sequences, over 25% of them seen once. The sample consisted of blood. These TCRs come from a woman aged 30 to 39 in good health.

This clonotype showed up just a few times. The V call is TRBV7-9, the J call TRBJ1-1; possibly TRBD1 for D (5 bases). Looked up from germline, CDR1 is SEHNR and CDR2 is FQNEAQ (reference sequence). The CDR3 is made up of 14 amino acids. V shed 5 bases and J shed 4 bases, with 14 bases lying between them. This chain's CDR3 is CASSRLNRGTEAFF. In DNA, the CDR3 is TGTGCCAGCAGCCGACTGAATAGGGGCACTGAAGCTTTCTTT. The full variable domain, completed using reference TRBV7-9 and TRBJ1-1, is DTGVSQNPRHKITKRGQNVTFRCDPISEHNRLYWYRQTLGQGPEFLTYFQNEAQLEKSRLLSDRFSAERPKGSFSTLEIQRTEQGDSAMYLCASSRLNRGTEAFFGQGTRLTVV.

Details on this clonotype: The conserved phenylalanine or tryptophan is not found at the CDR3 terminus, so this likely reflects a read error. The V gene is TRBV29-1, the J gene TRBJ1-4, with 8 bases fitting TRBD1. CDR1 and CDR2 (germline): SQVTM, ANQGSEA. V gave up 6 bases and J gave up 5 bases; unmatched junction bases: 8. The length of the CDR3 is 14 residues. CDR3 residues: CSVDLGQGNEKLFC. The CDR3 DNA is TGCAGCGTGGACCTAGGACAGGGCAATGAAAAACTGTTTTGT.

This clonotype was detected many times. V is TRBV20-1 and J is TRBJ1-2; D is uncertain. Germline loops: CDR1 DFQATT, CDR2 SNEGSKA (reference sequence). The CDR3 covers 11 residues. V lost 4 bases to trimming and J lost 6 bases, with 9 bases between them. CDR3 nucleotides: TGCAGTGCTACCCCGTCCCATGGCTACACCTTC. Protein: CSATPSHGYTF.

CDR3 in amino acids: CASSTRQVGAPGELFF. DNA for the CDR3: TGTGCCAGCAGTACCCGACAGGTGGGGGCCCCCGGGGAGCTGTTTTTT. The chain employs TRBV6-5 and TRBJ2-2, with D perhaps TRBD1 (6 bases). V dropped 5 bases and J dropped 6 bases, with 19 bases sitting between them. Germline V gene lookup returns CDR1 MNHEY and CDR2 SVGAGI. CDR3 length: 16 amino acids.

As for this clonotype: This clone may be a read error of a much larger clone one base away. This chain links TRBV5-1 with TRBJ2-7; 7 nucleotides line up with TRBD1. The CDR3 covers 14 residues. In germline, CDR1 is SGHRS, CDR2 YFSETQ. CDR3: CASRLGQSSYEQHF. DNA for the CDR3: TGCGCCAGCAGATTGGGACAGAGCTCCTACGAGCAGCACTTC.

In this sample, this clonotype turned up many times. The genes are TRBV5-1 and TRBJ2-6; no firm D call. CDR3 length: 18 amino acids. CDR1 SGHRS and CDR2 YFSETQ come from the germline V gene. The V end lost 2 bases, the J end lost 0 bases, and 15 bases lay between the germline ends. The CDR3 loop reads CASSLRPETGSGANVLTF. In DNA form, the CDR3 reads TGCGCCAGCAGCTTACGGCCCGAGACCGGCTCTGGGGCCAACGTCCTGACTTTC.

The sample holds many counts of this clonotype. The chain has TRBV6-2 or TRBV6-3 and TRBJ2-1, with TRBD2 identical over 12 bases. Trimming cost V 2 bases and J 0 bases; bases outside gene matches: 11. Germline V gene data show CDR1 as MNHEY and CDR2 as SVGEGT. The length of the CDR3 is 20 residues. In DNA form, the CDR3 reads TGTGCCAGCAGTTACCAACTAGCGGGAGGAACATACGGCTCCTACAATGAGCAGTTCTTC. Translated: CASSYQLAGGTYGSYNEQFF.

The rearrangement uses TRBV9 and TRBJ2-1; a possible D gene is TRBD2 (6 bases). Germline CDR1 and CDR2: SGDLS and YYNGEE. The CDR3 loop spans 15 amino acids. Trimming stripped 3 bases from V and 4 bases from J, with 14 bases between. The CDR3 protein is CASSAIAESYNEQFF. CDR3 DNA: TGTGCCAGCAGCGCCATAGCGGAGTCTTACAATGAGCAGTTCTTC.

The chain links TRBV20-1 to TRBJ2-1; D uncertain. Trimming shortened V by 3 bases and J by 5 bases, and 14 bases separated the two germline ends. The CDR3 has 14 residues. The germline gives CDR1 DFQATT, CDR2 SNEGSKA (reference sequence). The CDR3 reads CSASRRGYHNEQFF. The DNA for the CDR3 is TGCAGTGCTAGTCGGCGCGGTTATCACAATGAGCAGTTCTTC.

This clonotype turned up a few times. The chain carries TRBV7-9 and TRBJ2-7, with D unresolved. V gave up 5 bases and J gave up 3 bases, with 14 bases separating them. The CDR3 has 14 residues. Germline CDR1 reads SEHNR; CDR2 reads FQNEAQ (reference sequence). CDR3 region: CASSPAANNYEQYF. The CDR3 nucleotides read TGTGCCAGCAGCCCCGCAGCGAACAACTACGAGCAGTACTTC. The variable domain in full, with the rest retrieved from reference TRBV7-9 and TRBJ2-7, is DTGVSQNPRHKITKRGQNVTFRCDPISEHNRLYWYRQTLGQGPEFLTYFQNEAQLEKSRLLSDRFSAERPKGSFSTLEIQRTEQGDSAMYLCASSPAANNYEQYFGPGTRLTVT.

V is TRBV7-9 and J is TRBJ1-3; TRBD1 is a possible D gene (5 bases). Trimming stripped 0 bases from V and 0 bases from J, with 6 bases between. Germline CDR1 is SEHNR and CDR2 is FQNEAQ (reference sequence). CDR3 size: 15 residues. CDR3: CASSLAGVSGNTIYF. The CDR3 DNA reads as TGTGCCAGCAGCTTAGCAGGGGTCTCTGGAAACACCATATATTTT.

Notes on this clonotype: A much larger clone lies a single base off, so this may be a read error. The V gene is TRBV24-1, the J gene TRBJ2-1; the match to TRBD2 covers 8 bases. Looked up from germline, CDR1 is KGHDR and CDR2 is SFDVKD. V shed 7 bases, J shed 7 bases, and the junction held 5 bases outside the gene matches. The CDR3 loop spans 13 amino acids. Here the CDR3 reads CATRASGSNEQFF. CDR3 nucleotides: TGTGCCACCAGGGCCAGCGGGAGTAATGAGCAGTTCTTC.

In its sample, this clonotype was seen many times. The genes are TRBV7-2 and TRBJ2-7; 7 nucleotides match TRBD2. V lost 5 bases, J lost 0 bases, and 10 bases stayed unmatched. The CDR3 runs to 16 residues. Germline CDR1 and CDR2: SGHTA and FQGNSA. Here the CDR3 reads CASSPLIRDYSYEQYF. CDR3 nucleotides: TGTGCCAGCAGCCCCCTCATTCGGGACTACTCCTACGAGCAGTACTTC.

The V gene is TRBV10-2, the J gene TRBJ2-3; D ambiguous. Germline CDR1 is WSHSY and CDR2 is SAAADI. Deletions cut 1 base from V and 7 bases from J, with 9 bases between. CDR3 size: 13 residues. The CDR3 reads CASSEFSGNTQYF. The DNA for the CDR3 is TGCGCCAGCAGTGAGTTTTCCGGAAATACGCAGTATTTT.

This clonotype has ten or more counts. This CDR3 reads CASVGTQGPDTQYF. CDR3 in DNA: TGTGCCAGCGTGGGGACGCAGGGCCCCGATACGCAGTATTTT. The chain carries TRBV6-5 and TRBJ2-3; TRBD1 or TRBD2 may be the D gene (5 bases each). V gave up 8 bases and J gave up 6 bases, with 18 bases separating them. The germline CDR1 and CDR2 sequences are MNHEY and SVGAGI. The CDR3 has 14 residues.

This clonotype occurred many times. The V gene is TRBV9, the J gene TRBJ2-1; 7 bases agree with TRBD2. Germline V gene sequence: CDR1 SGDLS, CDR2 YYNGEE. Losses at the gene ends were 4 bases for V and 1 base for J; bases not matched to a gene: 5. CDR3 length equals 15 residues. The CDR3 region has the DNA TGTGCCAGCAGCTCATTCGGGGGGTCCTACAATGAGCAGTTCTTC. Its protein product is CASSSFGGSYNEQFF.

The chain uses TRBV29-1 and TRBJ1-5; a weak D match, TRBD1 (6 bases). Germline V CDR1 and CDR2: SQVTM, ANQGSEA. The ends were cut back, 0 bases at V and 8 bases at J, with 14 bases in the middle. There are 14 residues in the CDR3. CDR3 region: CSVEEFGRGEPQHF. The DNA for the CDR3 is TGCAGCGTTGAAGAGTTTGGCAGGGGCGAGCCCCAGCATTTT. Based on the CDR3 plus reference TRBV29-1 and TRBJ1-5, the full variable domain is SAVISQKPSRDICQRGTSLTIQCQVDSQVTMMFWYRQQPGQSLTLIATANQGSEATYESGFVIDKFPISRPNLTFSTLTVSNMSPEDSSIYLCSVEEFGRGEPQHFGDGTRLSIL.

This clonotype has a handful of counts. V usage is TRBV6-1 and J usage is TRBJ2-1, with a tentative D call TRBD2 (7 bases). Germline V gene lookup returns CDR1 MNHNS and CDR2 SASEGT. The CDR3 totals 15 residues. Trimming removed 3 bases at V and 4 bases at J, with 13 bases between. The CDR3 region is CASSEWGGQYNEQFF. The DNA of the CDR3 is TGTGCCAGCAGTGAGTGGGGGGGCCAATACAATGAGCAGTTCTTC.

The table lists this clonotype with a few counts. Its ends do not fully match the called genes, so a read error is possible. The chain joins TRBV9 to TRBJ2-7; 9 nucleotides line up with TRBD2. This CDR3 region has 14 residues. CDR1 is SGDLS and CDR2 is YYNGEE in the germline V gene. The CDR3 nucleotides are TGTGCCGGCAGCGTGGTAGCGGGAGCCTACGAGCAGTACTTC. Translating it yields CAGSVVAGAYEQYF.

There are a few counts of this clonotype. CDR3 in DNA: TGTGCCAGCAGCTATTCCGGGAGGGGAGTCACGGAAGGAGCTTTCTTT. Encoded protein: CASSYSGRGVTEGAFF. The chain recombines TRBV12-3 or TRBV12-4 with TRBJ1-1; weak D call: TRBD1 (5 bases). The CDR3 has 16 amino acids. Trimming removed 6 bases from V and 10 bases from J, with 27 bases in between.

The V gene is TRBV20-1, the J gene TRBJ2-7; D is uncertain. This CDR3 comprises 14 residues. V lost 3 bases to trimming and J lost 3 bases, with 15 bases between them. Germline assignment: CDR1 DFQATT and CDR2 SNEGSKA (reference sequence). The CDR3 coding sequence is TGCAGTGCTAGGAAGCCCCTAGGTAGCTACGAGCAGTACTTC. It codes for CSARKPLGSYEQYF.

The chain combines TRBV2 with TRBJ2-7, with unresolved D. Trimming took off 1 base at V and 6 bases at J, with 10 bases between the two ends. The CDR3 consists of 13 residues. Germline V gene data show CDR1 as SNHLY and CDR2 as FYNNEI. CDR3 coding DNA: TGTGCCAGCAGTGAAGAGTCCCTCGGCGAGCAGTACTTC. Its translation is CASSEESLGEQYF.

This clonotype has at least ten counts. J is TRBJ2-7 and V is TRBV6-6; 10 positions agree with TRBD2. The V and J ends lost 5 bases and 1 base, in that order; junction bases with no gene match: 5. Germline-derived CDR1 and CDR2 are MNHNY and SVGAGI (reference sequence). The CDR3 totals 15 residues. The CDR3 is CASSLAGALSYEQYF. The CDR3 nucleotides are TGTGCCAGCAGTCTAGCGGGAGCTCTATCCTACGAGCAGTACTTC.

The chain is built from TRBV5-1 and TRBJ2-7, with 10 bases matching TRBD2. The ends lost 4 bases at V and 3 bases at J; junction bases unmatched: 7. Germline CDR1 and CDR2: SGHRS and YFSETQ. The CDR3 length is 15 residues. This CDR3 reads CASSTGPSGGYEQYF. The CDR3 coding sequence is TGCGCCAGCAGCACTGGCCCTAGCGGGGGCTACGAGCAGTACTTC.

V is TRBV7-9 and J is TRBJ2-7; 10 bases fit TRBD2. V dropped 5 bases and J dropped 7; count of bases not matched to a gene: 11. This CDR3 has 15 residues. From germline, CDR1 is SEHNR and CDR2 FQNEAQ (reference sequence). The CDR3 loop is CASSLASGSIGEQYF. The CDR3 region has the DNA TGTGCCAGCAGCCTCGCTAGCGGGAGCATCGGGGAGCAGTACTTC.

This clonotype came up many times. The chain couples TRBV10-3 to TRBJ2-7; D is uncertain. CDR1 and CDR2 from the germline V gene are ENHRY and SYGVKD. This CDR3 has 12 amino acids. Trimming cost V 6 bases and J 4 bases, with 10 bases left between them. The CDR3 protein is CAISEDGYEQYF. CDR3 DNA: TGTGCCATCAGCGAGGACGGTTACGAGCAGTACTTC.

This clonotype was counted many times. The chain combines TRBV10-3 with TRBJ1-5; maybe TRBD1 (5 bases). Deletions cut 6 bases from V and 6 bases from J, with 15 bases between. The CDR3 length is 14 residues. Per the germline V gene, CDR1 is ENHRY and CDR2 is SYGVKD. CDR3 bases: TGTGCCATCAGCAGCGGGGGGTCAGGTCAGCCCCAGCATTTT. The encoded protein is CAISSGGSGQPQHF.

The rearrangement joins TRBV14 to TRBJ2-7; the D gene is possibly TRBD1 (6 bases). Per the germline V gene, CDR1 is SGHDN and CDR2 is FVKESK. The V end lost 7 bases, the J end lost 6 bases, and 13 bases lay between the germline ends. The CDR3 runs to 12 residues. CDR3 protein: CASTDSSSEQYF. The DNA of the CDR3 is TGTGCCAGCACGGACAGTTCCAGCGAGCAGTACTTC. Variable domain in full (rest from reference TRBV14 and TRBJ2-7): EAGVTQFPSHSVIEKGQTVTLRCDPISGHDNLYWYRRVMGKEIKFLLHFVKESKQDESGMPNNRFLAERTGGTYSTLKVQPAELEDSGVYFCASTDSSSEQYFGPGTRLTVT.

This rearrangement joins TRBV2 to TRBJ2-7; no firm D call. Trimming cost V 5 bases and J 3 bases, with 8 bases left between them. The CDR3 runs to 12 residues. CDR1 and CDR2 (germline): SNHLY, FYNNEI. In DNA, the CDR3 is TGTGCCAGCAGTCCCGAACACTACGAGCAGTACTTC. It specifies CASSPEHYEQYF.

Details on this clonotype: The junction shows a germline mismatch at one end, possibly a read error. The chain links TRBV6-2 or TRBV6-3 to TRBJ2-1; D unclear. The V gene's germline CDR1 is MNHEY and CDR2 SVGEGT. This CDR3 region has 12 residues. In DNA form, the CDR3 reads TGTGCCGGCAGTCCAACTCGGCATGAGCAGTTCTTC. Translated: CAGSPTRHEQFF.